This T cell receptor beta chain is drawn from a study of blood T cell repertoires in COVID-19. On the study more broadly: The study drew acute and convalescent COVID-19 samples from the United States, Italy and Spain. In each case, the material was cDNA or gDNA derived from T cells, B-cell-depleted T cells, or PBMCs.

Authors' data handling: Estimation of nucleated cell counts relied on the amplification of reference gene primers. TCRdb's table, derived via immunoSEQ multiplex PCR, lists solely in-frame clones and lacks some. V, J and clone size were drawn from that table, and D and trimming were deduced from the DNA. The repertoire holds about 150,000 clones, with roughly 80% as singletons. Trimming cost V 0 bases and J 4 bases, with 12 bases left between them. Germline V CDR1 and CDR2: ENHRY, SYGVKD. The length of the CDR3 is 15 residues. The sequencing input was peripheral blood. The TCR originated in a human donor in a cohort sampled during active COVID-19. The chain joins TRBV10-3 to TRBJ1-1, with D unclear. CDR3 sequence: CAISESTGSGTEAFF. The CDR3 region has the DNA TGTGCCATCAGTGAGTCGACGGGGTCGGGCACTGAAGCTTTCTTT.